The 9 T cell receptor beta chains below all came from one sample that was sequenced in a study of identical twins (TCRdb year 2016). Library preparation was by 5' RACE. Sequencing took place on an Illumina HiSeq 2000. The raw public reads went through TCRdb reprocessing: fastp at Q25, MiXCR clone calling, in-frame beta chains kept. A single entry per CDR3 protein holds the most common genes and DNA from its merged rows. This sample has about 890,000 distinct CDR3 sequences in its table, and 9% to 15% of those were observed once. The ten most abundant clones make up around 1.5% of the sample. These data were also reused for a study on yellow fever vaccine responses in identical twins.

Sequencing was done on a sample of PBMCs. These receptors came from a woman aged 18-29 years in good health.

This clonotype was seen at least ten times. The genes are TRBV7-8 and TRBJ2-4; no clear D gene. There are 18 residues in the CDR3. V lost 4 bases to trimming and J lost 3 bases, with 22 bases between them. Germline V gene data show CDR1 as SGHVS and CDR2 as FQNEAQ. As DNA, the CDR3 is TGTGCCAGCAGCTCCCCCACCACCGGGTACTATGACAAAAACATTCAGTACTTC. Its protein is CASSSPTTGYYDKNIQYF.

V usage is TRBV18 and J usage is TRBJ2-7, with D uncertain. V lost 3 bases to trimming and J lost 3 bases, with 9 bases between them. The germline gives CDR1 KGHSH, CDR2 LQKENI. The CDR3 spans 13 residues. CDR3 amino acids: CASSPERYYEQYF. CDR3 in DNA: TGTGCCAGCTCACCGGAACGCTACTACGAGCAGTACTTC.

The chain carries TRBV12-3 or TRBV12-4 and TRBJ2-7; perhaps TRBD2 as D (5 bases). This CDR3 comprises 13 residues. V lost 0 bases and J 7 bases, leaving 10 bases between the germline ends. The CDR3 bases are TGTGCCAGCAGTTTAGCGGGAGAGAGAGAGCAGTACTTC. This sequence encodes CASSLAGEREQYF.

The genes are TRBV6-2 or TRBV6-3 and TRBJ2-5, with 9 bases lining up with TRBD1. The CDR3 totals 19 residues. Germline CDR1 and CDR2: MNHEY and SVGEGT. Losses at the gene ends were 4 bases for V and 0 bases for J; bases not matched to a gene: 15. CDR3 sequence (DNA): TGTGCCAGCAGTTTGCCCTCTACTGGACAGGGGCGGTACCAAGAGACCCAGTACTTC. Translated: CASSLPSTGQGRYQETQYF.

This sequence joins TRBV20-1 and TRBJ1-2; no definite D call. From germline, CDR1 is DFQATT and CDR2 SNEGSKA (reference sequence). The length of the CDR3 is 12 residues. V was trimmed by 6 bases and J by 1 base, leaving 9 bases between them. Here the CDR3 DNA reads TGCAGTGCCACTGACGTTAACTATGGCTACACCTTC. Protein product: CSATDVNYGYTF.

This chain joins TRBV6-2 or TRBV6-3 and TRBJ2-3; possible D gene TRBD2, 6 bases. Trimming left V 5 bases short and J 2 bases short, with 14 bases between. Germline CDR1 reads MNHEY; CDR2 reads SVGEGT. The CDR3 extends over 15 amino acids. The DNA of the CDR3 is TGTGCCAGCAGTCCCTTAGCGGTCTTCACAGATACGCAGTATTTT. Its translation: CASSPLAVFTDTQYF.

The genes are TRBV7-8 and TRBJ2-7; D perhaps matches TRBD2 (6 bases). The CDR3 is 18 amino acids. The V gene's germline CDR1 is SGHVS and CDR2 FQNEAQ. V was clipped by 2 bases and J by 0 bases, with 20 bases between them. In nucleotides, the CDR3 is TGTGCCAGCAGCTTAAGACGACCGCCTAGCGAGAGCTCCTACGAGCAGTACTTC. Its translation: CASSLRRPPSESSYEQYF.

The CDR3 DNA follows: TGTGCCAGCAGCCGGGACCCAACTAGCAATCAGCCCCAGCATTTT. This encodes CASSRDPTSNQPQHF. This chain links TRBV3-1 with TRBJ1-5; the D gene is possibly TRBD1 (5 bases). Deletions cut 4 bases from V and 0 bases from J, with 10 bases between. The germline V gene has CDR1 LGHDT and CDR2 YNNKEL (reference sequence). The CDR3 consists of 15 residues.

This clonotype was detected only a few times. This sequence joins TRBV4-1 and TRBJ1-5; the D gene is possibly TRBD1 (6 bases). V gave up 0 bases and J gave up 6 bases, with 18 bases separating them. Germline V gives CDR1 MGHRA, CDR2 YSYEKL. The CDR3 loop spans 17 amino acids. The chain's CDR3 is CASSQEWGGGGGQPQHF. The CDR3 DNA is TGCGCCAGCAGCCAAGAATGGGGTGGTGGGGGCGGTCAGCCCCAGCATTTT.